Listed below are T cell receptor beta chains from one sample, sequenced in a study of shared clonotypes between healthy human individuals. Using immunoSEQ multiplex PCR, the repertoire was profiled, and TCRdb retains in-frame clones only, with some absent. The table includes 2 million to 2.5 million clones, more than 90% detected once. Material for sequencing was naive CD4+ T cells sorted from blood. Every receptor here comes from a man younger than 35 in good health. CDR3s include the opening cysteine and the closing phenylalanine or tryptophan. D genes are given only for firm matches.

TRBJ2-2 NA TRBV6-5 CASSYLRVANTGELFF
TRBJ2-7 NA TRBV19 CASSIQDEQYF
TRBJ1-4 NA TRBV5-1 CASSLGTTNEKLFF
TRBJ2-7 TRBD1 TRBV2 CASSLDRGEVYEQYF
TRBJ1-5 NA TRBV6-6 CASSYSLDQPQHF
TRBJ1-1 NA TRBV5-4 CASSPRQENTEAFF
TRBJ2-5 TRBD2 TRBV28 CASRGSGGSTTQYF
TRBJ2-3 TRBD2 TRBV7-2 CASRVIAGGSDTQYF
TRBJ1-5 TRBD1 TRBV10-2 CASRAGTANQPQHF
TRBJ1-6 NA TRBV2 CAIPITGTSNSPLHF
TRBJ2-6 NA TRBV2 CASNDGANVLTF
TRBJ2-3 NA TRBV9 CASSTQQVPDTQYF
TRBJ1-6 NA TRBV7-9 CASSFPVSPLHF
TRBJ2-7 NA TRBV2 CASSFNYEQYF
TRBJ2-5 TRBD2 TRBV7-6 CASSPGPLAGVGTQYF
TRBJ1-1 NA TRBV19 CASMEPKTNTEAFF
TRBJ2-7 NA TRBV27 CASSLPIQGLYEQYF
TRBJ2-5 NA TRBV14 CASSQVGETQYF
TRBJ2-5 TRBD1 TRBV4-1 CASSQPRDRETQYF
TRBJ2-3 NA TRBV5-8 CASSSPGGLAITDTQYF
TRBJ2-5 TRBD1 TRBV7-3 CASSLTGKGETQYF
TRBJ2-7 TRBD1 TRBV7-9 CASSQGQGPSYEQYF
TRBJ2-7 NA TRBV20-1 CSAGASNEQYF
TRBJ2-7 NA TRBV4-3 CASSQDMVTTYEQYF
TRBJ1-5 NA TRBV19 CATRYQNSNQPQHF
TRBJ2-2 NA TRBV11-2 CASSLRVGNTGELFF
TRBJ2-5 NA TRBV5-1 CASSLGRGPRETQYF
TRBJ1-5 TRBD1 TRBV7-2 CASSLQGGGQPQHF
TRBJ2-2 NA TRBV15 CATSSSTGELFF